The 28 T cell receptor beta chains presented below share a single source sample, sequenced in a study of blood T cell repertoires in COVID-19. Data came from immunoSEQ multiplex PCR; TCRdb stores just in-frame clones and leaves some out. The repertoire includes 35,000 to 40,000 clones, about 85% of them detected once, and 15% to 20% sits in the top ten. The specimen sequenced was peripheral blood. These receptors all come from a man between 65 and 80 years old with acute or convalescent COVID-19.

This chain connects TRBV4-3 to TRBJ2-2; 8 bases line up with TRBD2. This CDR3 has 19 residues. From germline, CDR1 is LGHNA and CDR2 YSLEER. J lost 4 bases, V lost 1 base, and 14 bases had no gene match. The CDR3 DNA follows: TGCGCCAGCAGCCAAGCCCAAACCCTGTGGGCGGGAGGCACCGGGGAGCTGTTTTTT. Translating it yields CASSQAQTLWAGGTGELFF.

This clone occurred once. The CDR3 region is CAISESKLAGGPEETQYF. The CDR3 DNA reads TGTGCCATCAGTGAGTCCAAACTAGCGGGAGGGCCGGAAGAGACCCAGTACTTC. The chain links TRBV10-3 to TRBJ2-5, with 13 bases identical to TRBD2. This CDR3 contains 18 residues. V was clipped by 0 bases and J by 3 bases; unmatched bases: 7. Germline V gives CDR1 ENHRY, CDR2 SYGVKD.

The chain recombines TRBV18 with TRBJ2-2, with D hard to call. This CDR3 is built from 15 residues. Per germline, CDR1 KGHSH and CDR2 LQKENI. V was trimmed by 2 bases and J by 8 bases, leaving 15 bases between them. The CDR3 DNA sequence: TGTGCCAGCTCACCAGCAGCAACAGATATAGGGGAGCTGTTTTTT. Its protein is CASSPAATDIGELFF. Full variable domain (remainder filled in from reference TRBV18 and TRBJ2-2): NAGVMQNPRHLVRRRGQEARLRCSPMKGHSHVYWYRQLPEEGLKFMVYLQKENIIDESGMPKERFSAEFPKEGPSILRIQQVVRGDSAAYFCASSPAATDIGELFFGEGSRLTVL.

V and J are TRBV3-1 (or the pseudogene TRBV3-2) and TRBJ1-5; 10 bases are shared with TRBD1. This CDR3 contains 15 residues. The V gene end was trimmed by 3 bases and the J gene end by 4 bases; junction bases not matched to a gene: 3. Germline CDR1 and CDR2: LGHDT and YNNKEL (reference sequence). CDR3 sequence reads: CASSQMGQGNQPQHF. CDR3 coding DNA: TGTGCCAGCAGCCAGATGGGACAGGGGAATCAGCCCCAGCATTTT.

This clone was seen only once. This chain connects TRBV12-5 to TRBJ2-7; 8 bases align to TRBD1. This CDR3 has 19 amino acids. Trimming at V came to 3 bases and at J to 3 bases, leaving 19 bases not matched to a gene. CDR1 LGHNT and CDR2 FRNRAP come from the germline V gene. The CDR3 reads CASGFEPNQGASPLYEQYF. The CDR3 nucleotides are TGTGCTAGTGGTTTCGAACCTAATCAGGGGGCGAGCCCTCTCTACGAGCAGTACTTC. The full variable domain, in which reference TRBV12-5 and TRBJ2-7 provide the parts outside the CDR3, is DARVTQTPRHKVTEMGQEVTMRCQPILGHNTVFWYRQTMMQGLELLAYFRNRAPLDDSGMPKDRFSAEMPDATLATLKIQPSEPRDSAVYFCASGFEPNQGASPLYEQYFGPGTRLTVT.

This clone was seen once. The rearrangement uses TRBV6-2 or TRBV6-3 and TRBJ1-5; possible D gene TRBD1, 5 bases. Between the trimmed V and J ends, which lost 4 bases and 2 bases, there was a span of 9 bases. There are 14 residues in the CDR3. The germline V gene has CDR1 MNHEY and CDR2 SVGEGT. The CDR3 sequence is CASSSGQGNQPQHF. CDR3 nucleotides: TGTGCCAGCAGTTCAGGGCAGGGCAATCAGCCCCAGCATTTT.

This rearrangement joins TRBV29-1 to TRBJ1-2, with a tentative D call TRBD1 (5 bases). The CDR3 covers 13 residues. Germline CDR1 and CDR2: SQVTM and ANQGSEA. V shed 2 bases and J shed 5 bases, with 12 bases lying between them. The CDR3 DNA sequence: TGCAGCGTTGAAACGCAGGGCCGGTATGGCTACACCTTC. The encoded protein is CSVETQGRYGYTF.

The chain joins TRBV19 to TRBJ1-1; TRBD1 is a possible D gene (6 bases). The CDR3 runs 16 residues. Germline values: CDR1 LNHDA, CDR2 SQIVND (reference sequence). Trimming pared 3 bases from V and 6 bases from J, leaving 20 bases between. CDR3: CASSIGGGAGGSEAFF. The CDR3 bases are TGTGCCAGTAGTATCGGGGGGGGCGCGGGCGGTTCTGAAGCTTTCTTT.

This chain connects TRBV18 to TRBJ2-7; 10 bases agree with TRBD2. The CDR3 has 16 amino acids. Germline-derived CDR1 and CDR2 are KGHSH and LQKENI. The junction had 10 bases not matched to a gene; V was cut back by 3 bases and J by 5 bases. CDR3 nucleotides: TGTGCCAGCTCACCTCAGGAGGGACTAGCGTCAGACGAGCAGTACTTC. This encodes CASSPQEGLASDEQYF.

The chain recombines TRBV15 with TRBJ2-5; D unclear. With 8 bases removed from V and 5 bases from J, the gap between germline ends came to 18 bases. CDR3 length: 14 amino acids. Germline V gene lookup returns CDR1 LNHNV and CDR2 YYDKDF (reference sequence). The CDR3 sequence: CATHTGSDGETQYF. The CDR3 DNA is TGTGCCACCCATACCGGGTCAGATGGGGAGACCCAGTACTTC.

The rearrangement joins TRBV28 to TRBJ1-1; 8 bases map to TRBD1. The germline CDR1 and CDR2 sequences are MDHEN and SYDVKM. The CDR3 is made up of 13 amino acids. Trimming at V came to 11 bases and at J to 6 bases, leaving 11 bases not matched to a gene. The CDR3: CAGTPSDRAEAFF. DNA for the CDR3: TGTGCCGGAACCCCATCGGACAGGGCTGAAGCTTTCTTT.

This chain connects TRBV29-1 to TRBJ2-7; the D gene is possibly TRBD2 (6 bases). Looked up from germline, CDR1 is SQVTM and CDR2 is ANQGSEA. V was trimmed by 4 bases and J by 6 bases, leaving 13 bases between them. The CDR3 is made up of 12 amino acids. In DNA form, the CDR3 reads TGCAGCGTTGTGGAGGGCCCCGGCGAGCAGTACTTC. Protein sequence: CSVVEGPGEQYF.

The chain's CDR3 is CASSQGRGNTIYF. As DNA, the CDR3 is TGTGCCAGCAGCCAAGGGCGGGGAAACACCATATATTTT. The chain recombines TRBV3-1 (or the pseudogene TRBV3-2) with TRBJ1-3; D is unresolved. V was shortened by 1 base and J by 4 bases, with 5 bases between the two germline ends. Germline lookup yields CDR1 LGHDT and CDR2 YNNKEL (reference sequence). The CDR3 is 13 residues long.

CDR3 sequence: CASSTDSNQPQHF. CDR3 coding DNA: TGTGCCAGCAGTACAGATAGCAATCAGCCCCAGCATTTT. V gene TRBV12-3 or TRBV12-4 combines with J gene TRBJ1-5; D remains ambiguous. The CDR3 runs to 13 residues. Trimming stripped 5 bases from V and 0 bases from J, with 5 bases between.

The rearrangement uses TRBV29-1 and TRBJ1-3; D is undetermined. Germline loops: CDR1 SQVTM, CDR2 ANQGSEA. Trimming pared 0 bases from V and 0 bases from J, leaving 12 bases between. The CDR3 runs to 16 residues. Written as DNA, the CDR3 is TGCAGCGTTGAAGATCCGCTCGGTGCCTCTGGAAACACCATATATTTT. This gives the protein CSVEDPLGASGNTIYF.

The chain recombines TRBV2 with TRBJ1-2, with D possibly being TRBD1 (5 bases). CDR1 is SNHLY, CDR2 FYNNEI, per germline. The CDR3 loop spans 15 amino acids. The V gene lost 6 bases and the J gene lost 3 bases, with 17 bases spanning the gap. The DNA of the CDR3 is TGTGCCAGCAGCCTTACGGGACTTAGAGACTATGGCTACACCTTC. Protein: CASSLTGLRDYGYTF.

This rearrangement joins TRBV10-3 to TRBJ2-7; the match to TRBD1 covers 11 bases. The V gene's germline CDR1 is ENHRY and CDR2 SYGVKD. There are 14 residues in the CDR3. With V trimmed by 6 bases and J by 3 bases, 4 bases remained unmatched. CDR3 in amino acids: CAIRGDRGDYEQYF. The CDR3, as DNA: TGTGCCATCAGGGGGGACAGGGGGGACTACGAGCAGTACTTC.

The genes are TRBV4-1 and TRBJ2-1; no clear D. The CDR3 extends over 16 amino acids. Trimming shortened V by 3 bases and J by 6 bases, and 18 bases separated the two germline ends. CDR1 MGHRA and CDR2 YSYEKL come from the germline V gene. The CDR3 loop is CASSQEKIIPPNEQFF. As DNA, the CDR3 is TGCGCCAGCAGCCAGGAGAAGATAATACCCCCCAATGAGCAGTTCTTC.

CDR3 sequence: CASSPPGGAGELFF. The CDR3 coding sequence is TGTGCCAGCAGCCCCCCGGGGGGTGCCGGGGAGCTGTTTTTT. V gene TRBV2 combines with J gene TRBJ2-2; 7 bases match TRBD2. Germline CDR1 and CDR2: SNHLY and FYNNEI. Trimming removed 6 bases from V and 6 bases from J; junction bases left unmatched: 7. This CDR3 region has 14 residues.

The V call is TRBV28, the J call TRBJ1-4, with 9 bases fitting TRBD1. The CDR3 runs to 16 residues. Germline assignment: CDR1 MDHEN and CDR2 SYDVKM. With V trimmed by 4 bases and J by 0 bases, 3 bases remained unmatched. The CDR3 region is CASSSDRGATNEKLFF. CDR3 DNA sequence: TGTGCCAGCAGTTCGGACAGGGGCGCAACTAATGAAAAACTGTTTTTT. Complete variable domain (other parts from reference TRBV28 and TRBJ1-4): DVKVTQSSRYLVKRTGEKVFLECVQDMDHENMFWYRQDPGLGLRLIYFSYDVKMKEKGDIPEGYSVSREKKERFSLILESASTNQTSMYLCASSSDRGATNEKLFFGSGTQLSVL.

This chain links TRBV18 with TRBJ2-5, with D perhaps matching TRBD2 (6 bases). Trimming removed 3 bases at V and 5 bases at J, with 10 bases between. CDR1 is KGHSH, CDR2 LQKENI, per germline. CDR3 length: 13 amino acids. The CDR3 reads CASSPAGKETQYF. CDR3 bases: TGTGCCAGCTCACCTGCGGGAAAGGAGACCCAGTACTTC.

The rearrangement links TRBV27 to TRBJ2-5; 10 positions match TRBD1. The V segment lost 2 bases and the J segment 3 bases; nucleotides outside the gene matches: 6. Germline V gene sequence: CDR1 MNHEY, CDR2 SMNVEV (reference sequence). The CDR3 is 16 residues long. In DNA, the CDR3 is TGTGCCAGCAGTTTAGGCCAGGGGACAGGGGAAGAGACCCAGTACTTC. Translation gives CASSLGQGTGEETQYF.

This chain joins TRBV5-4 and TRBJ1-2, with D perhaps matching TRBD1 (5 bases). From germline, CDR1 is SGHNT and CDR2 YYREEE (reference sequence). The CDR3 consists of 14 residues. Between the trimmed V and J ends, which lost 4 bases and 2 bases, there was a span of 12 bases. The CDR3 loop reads CASSLAPGNYGYTF. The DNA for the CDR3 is TGTGCCAGCAGCCTTGCCCCAGGGAACTATGGCTACACCTTC.

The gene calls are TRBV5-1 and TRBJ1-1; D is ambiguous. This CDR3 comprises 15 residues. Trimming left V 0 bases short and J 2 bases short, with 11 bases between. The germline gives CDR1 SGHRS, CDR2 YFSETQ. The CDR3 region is CASSLGERVNTEAFF. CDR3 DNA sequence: TGCGCCAGCAGCTTGGGAGAGAGGGTAAACACTGAAGCTTTCTTT.

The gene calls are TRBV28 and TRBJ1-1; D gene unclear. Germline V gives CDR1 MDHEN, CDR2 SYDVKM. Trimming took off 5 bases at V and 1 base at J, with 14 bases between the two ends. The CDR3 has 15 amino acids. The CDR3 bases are TGTGCCAGCAGTAATCCGACCGCGGGGAACACTGAAGCTTTCTTT. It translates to CASSNPTAGNTEAFF.

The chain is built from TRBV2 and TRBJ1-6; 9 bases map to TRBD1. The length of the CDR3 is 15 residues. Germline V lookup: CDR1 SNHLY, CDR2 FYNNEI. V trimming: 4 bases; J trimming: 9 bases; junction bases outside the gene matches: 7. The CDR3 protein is CASSGTDRGGSPLHF. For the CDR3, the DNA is TGTGCCAGCAGTGGGACAGACAGGGGGGGTTCACCCCTCCACTTT.

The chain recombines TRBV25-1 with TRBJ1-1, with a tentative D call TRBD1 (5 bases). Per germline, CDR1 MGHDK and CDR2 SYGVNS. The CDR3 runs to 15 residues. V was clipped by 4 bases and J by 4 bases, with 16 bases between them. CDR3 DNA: TGTGCCAGCAGTGCTCAAATCTCGGGGGGCACTGAAGCTTTCTTT. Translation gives CASSAQISGGTEAFF.

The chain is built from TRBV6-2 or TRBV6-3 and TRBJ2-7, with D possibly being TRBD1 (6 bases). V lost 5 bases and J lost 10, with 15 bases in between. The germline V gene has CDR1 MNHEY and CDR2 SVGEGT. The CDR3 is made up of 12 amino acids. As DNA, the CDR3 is TGTGCCAGCAGTATCCCCTACAGGGACCAGTACTTC. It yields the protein CASSIPYRDQYF.